These 9 T cell receptor beta chains were sequenced from one sample in a study of molecular identifiers for immune sequencing clone quantification. TCRdb reprocessed the PCR reads via MiXCR and lists one record per CDR3 protein. The sample holds approximately 500,000 distinct CDR3 sequences, about 25% seen once. The source material was naive CD8+ T cells from blood, with Jurkat cell RNA spiked in. Documented subset: FACS-sorted CD8+CD4-CCR7+CD45RA+ naive T cells. The origin of the receptors is a human donor in good health. Some libraries in this study had Jurkat cell RNA spiked in.

This clonotype was counted many times. V and J are TRBV6-6 and TRBJ2-7; tentatively, D is TRBD1 or TRBD2 (5 bases each). The CDR3 is 14 residues long. V lost 0 bases, J lost 3 bases, and 9 bases lay in between. Germline V gene data show CDR1 as MNHNY and CDR2 as SVGAGI (reference sequence). CDR3 protein: CASSYSGVYYEQYF. DNA for the CDR3: TGTGCCAGCAGTTACTCGGGGGTTTACTACGAGCAGTACTTC.

This chain uses TRBV2 with TRBJ2-6; D is uncertain. CDR1 and CDR2 (germline): SNHLY, FYNNEI. The CDR3 spans 17 residues. Between the trimmed V and J ends, which lost 6 bases and 0 bases, there was a span of 15 bases. DNA of the CDR3: TGTGCCAGCAGCCCCTCCGACTCTTTCTCTGGGGCCAACGTCCTGACTTTC. It encodes CASSPSDSFSGANVLTF.

This clonotype was observed a handful of times. Germline is not matched at one junction end, which may reflect a read error. V gene TRBV5-1 combines with J gene TRBJ2-1; 7 bases line up with TRBD1. CDR3 size: 13 residues. Germline V gene sequence: CDR1 SGHRS, CDR2 YFSETQ. The CDR3 region has the DNA TGTGCCAGCAGCCTGGCAGGGGGCAATGAGCAGTTCTTC. This sequence encodes CASSLAGGNEQFF.

J is TRBJ1-5 and V is TRBV5-6; TRBD1 agrees at 8 bases. CDR1 is SGHDT and CDR2 is YYEEEE in the germline V gene. The CDR3 has 16 residues. With V trimmed by 4 bases and J by 2 bases, 8 bases remained unmatched. The CDR3 DNA is TGTGCCAGCAGCCCCTGGACAGGGCGGCGCAATCAGCCCCAGCATTTT. Protein sequence: CASSPWTGRRNQPQHF.

This chain connects TRBV27 to TRBJ2-3; D remains unclear. Trimming cost V 5 bases and J 2 bases, with 11 bases left between them. CDR3 size: 14 residues. The germline CDR1 and CDR2 sequences are MNHEY and SMNVEV (reference sequence). The CDR3 is CASSPTPYTDTQYF. The CDR3 DNA follows: TGTGCCAGCAGTCCGACCCCCTACACAGATACGCAGTATTTT.

Concerning this clonotype itself: Since a much larger clone is just one base distant, this may be a read error. DNA for the CDR3: TGTGCCAGTAACGAGCTGAGCTCCTACGAGCAGTACTTC. Amino acid sequence: CASNELSSYEQYF. The rearrangement links TRBV28 to TRBJ2-7; D is uncertain. The CDR3 contains 13 residues. CDR1 is MDHEN and CDR2 is SYDVKM in the germline V gene. V was shortened by 9 bases and J by 0 bases, with 12 bases between the two germline ends. Together with reference TRBV28 and TRBJ2-7, the CDR3 gives the full variable domain: DVKVTQSSRYLVKRTGEKVFLECVQDMDHENMFWYRQDPGLGLRLIYFSYDVKMKEKGDIPEGYSVSREKKERFSLILESASTNQTSMYLCASNELSSYEQYFGPGTRLTVT.

This clonotype was found a few times. This rearrangement joins TRBV27 to TRBJ2-7; tentatively, D is TRBD2 (5 bases). CDR1 and CDR2 (germline): MNHEY, SMNVEV (reference sequence). The CDR3 sequence is 16 residues long. Trimming removed 0 bases from V and 0 bases from J, with 12 bases in between. For the CDR3, the DNA is TGTGCCAGCAGTTTATCTCCGGGGAGAGGCTCCTACGAGCAGTACTTC. It codes for CASSLSPGRGSYEQYF.

This clonotype has only a few counts. This rearrangement joins TRBV20-1 to TRBJ2-2, with D maybe TRBD2 (6 bases). V was shortened by 6 bases and J by 3 bases, with 11 bases between the two germline ends. Germline V CDR1 and CDR2: DFQATT, SNEGSKA (reference sequence). The CDR3 is 13 residues long. This CDR3 is CSAYGTHTGELFF. The CDR3, as DNA: TGCAGTGCATACGGGACTCACACCGGGGAGCTGTTTTTT.

This clonotype was detected ten times or more. This sequence joins TRBV7-9 and TRBJ2-3; D possibly corresponds to TRBD2 (6 bases). Trimming left V 2 bases short and J 2 bases short, with 11 bases between. CDR3 size: 15 residues. Germline loops: CDR1 SEHNR, CDR2 FQNEAQ (reference sequence). CDR3 loop: CASSLFGGVTDTQYF. CDR3 sequence (DNA): TGTGCCAGCAGCTTATTTGGCGGGGTCACAGATACGCAGTATTTT.